The 26 T cell receptor beta chains in this list originate from one sample, sequenced in a study of T cells in Graves' hyperthyroidism and ophthalmopathy (dated by TCRdb to about 2019). Receptor libraries were prepared by multiplex PCR. Sequencing took place on an Illumina HiSeq 2000. TCR beta CDR3 regions were amplified from RNA transcripts. For the first round of RT-PCR on the TCR CDR3, the HTBI primer set was used together with the Qiagen OneStep RT-PCR kit. TCRdb applied fastp at Q25 and MiXCR to the public reads, then kept only in-frame beta chains. Rows are unified per CDR3 protein, each entry keeping the most common DNA and genes. Recorded for this sample are a few hundred thousand distinct CDR3 sequences; around 13% of them occurred a single time. The ten largest make up 5.8% of the sample. The sequencing sample was made of blood. The receptor set was obtained from a woman in her thirties with Graves' hyperthyroidism that later progressed to Graves' ophthalmopathy.

This clonotype was seen at least ten times. V gene TRBV6-1 combines with J gene TRBJ2-5; 10 bases are shared with TRBD2. The J segment lost 5 bases and the V segment lost 7 bases, leaving 7 bases of the junction unmatched. Per the germline V gene, CDR1 is MNHNS and CDR2 is SASEGT. CDR3 length: 14 residues. The CDR3 protein is CASTLGLASETQYF. The CDR3 bases are TGTGCCAGCACTTTGGGACTAGCGTCCGAGACCCAGTACTTC.

This clonotype was detected a few times. The chain has TRBV29-1 and TRBJ2-2; D ambiguous. The CDR3 has 12 amino acids. Germline values: CDR1 SQVTM, CDR2 ANQGSEA. Deletions cut 3 bases from V and 1 base from J, with 3 bases between. CDR3 in DNA: TGCAGCGTTGACTGGAACACCGGGGAGCTGTTTTTT. Its protein is CSVDWNTGELFF.

This clonotype was picked up many times. The rearrangement joins TRBV24-1 to TRBJ2-7, with TRBD1 matching over 9 bases. CDR3 length: 16 residues. Germline CDR1 KGHDR, CDR2 SFDVKD. The V and J ends lost 5 bases and 0 bases, in that order; junction bases with no gene match: 7. CDR3 region: CATSAWGTGSSYEQYF. DNA of the CDR3: TGTGCCACCAGTGCCTGGGGGACAGGGAGCTCCTACGAGCAGTACTTC.

The CDR3, as DNA: TGTGCCAGTTACCAAGAGACCCAGTACTTC. Translating it yields CASYQETQYF. This chain joins TRBV27 and TRBJ2-5; D is ambiguous. CDR3 length: 10 residues. Germline assignment: CDR1 MNHEY and CDR2 SMNVEV (reference sequence). Trimming removed 9 bases from V and 0 bases from J, with 2 bases in between.

In its sample, this clonotype was seen many times. The gene calls are TRBV15 and TRBJ2-1, with unresolved D. Trimming took 0 bases from V and 13 from J, leaving 10 bases between them. This CDR3 spans 12 amino acids. CDR1 LNHNV and CDR2 YYDKDF come from the germline V gene (reference sequence). Here the CDR3 reads CATSRETAIQFF. CDR3 DNA sequence: TGTGCCACCAGCAGAGAAACAGCTATACAGTTCTTC.

This clonotype came up many times. The chain recombines TRBV11-2 with TRBJ2-5; 8 bases align to TRBD1. V shed 5 bases, J shed 1 base, and the junction held 6 bases outside the gene matches. The CDR3 covers 15 residues. Germline V lookup: CDR1 SGHAT, CDR2 FQNNGV. CDR3 region: CASSHGDRLQETQYF. The CDR3 DNA reads as TGTGCCAGCAGCCACGGGGACAGGCTCCAAGAGACCCAGTACTTC. Variable domain in full (rest from reference TRBV11-2 and TRBJ2-5): EAGVAQSPRYKIIEKRQSVAFWCNPISGHATLYWYQQILGQGPKLLIQFQNNGVVDDSQLPKDRFSAERLKGVDSTLKIQPAKLEDSAVYLCASSHGDRLQETQYFGPGTRLLVL.

This clonotype was recorded many times. The chain has TRBV10-3 and TRBJ2-1; either TRBD1 or TRBD2 may supply D (5 bases each). CDR1 and CDR2 (germline): ENHRY, SYGVKD. This CDR3 is 15 amino acids long. V was cut by 7 bases and J by 0 bases, with 13 bases left in between. DNA of the CDR3: TGTGCCATCAAGGAGGACACAGCCTCCTACAATGAGCAGTTCTTC. Its protein is CAIKEDTASYNEQFF.

This chain connects TRBV7-9 to TRBJ2-4; D uncertain. Germline V lookup: CDR1 SEHNR, CDR2 FQNEAQ (reference sequence). The CDR3 covers 14 residues. Trimming shortened V by 4 bases and J by 7 bases, and 14 bases separated the two germline ends. The CDR3, as DNA: TGTGCCAGCAGCTCGTTTAAAGGGAATAACATTCAGTACTTC. Amino acid sequence: CASSSFKGNNIQYF. The whole variable domain, remainder taken from reference TRBV7-9 and TRBJ2-4, is DTGVSQNPRHKITKRGQNVTFRCDPISEHNRLYWYRQTLGQGPEFLTYFQNEAQLEKSRLLSDRFSAERPKGSFSTLEIQRTEQGDSAMYLCASSSFKGNNIQYFGAGTRLSVL.

This clonotype occurred many times. The J gene is TRBJ2-7, the V gene TRBV5-1; tentative D call: TRBD2 (6 bases). Germline values: CDR1 SGHRS, CDR2 YFSETQ. Trimming removed 0 bases at V and 2 bases at J, with 9 bases between. This CDR3 contains 14 residues. The CDR3 here is CASSLAGVTYEQYF. The CDR3 DNA reads as TGCGCCAGCAGCTTGGCGGGAGTAACCTACGAGCAGTACTTC. Together with reference TRBV5-1 and TRBJ2-7, the CDR3 gives the full variable domain: KAGVTQTPRYLIKTRGQQVTLSCSPISGHRSVSWYQQTPGQGLQFLFEYFSETQRNKGNFPGRFSGRQFSNSRSEMNVSTLELGDSALYLCASSLAGVTYEQYFGPGTRLTVT.

To note about this clonotype: This may stem from a read error, because a much larger clone lies one nucleotide away. J is TRBJ1-1 and V is TRBV18; no definite D call. This CDR3 spans 13 amino acids. V lost 4 bases, J lost 4 bases, and 10 bases lay in between. Per the germline V gene, CDR1 is KGHSH and CDR2 is LQKENI. The CDR3 sequence is CASSLNVRTEAFF. The DNA of the CDR3 is TGTGCCAGCTCACTTAACGTTCGCACTGAAGCTTTCTTT.

This clonotype was counted many times. This rearrangement joins TRBV7-9 to TRBJ1-1; 8 bases are shared with TRBD1. The ends lost 10 bases at V and 5 bases at J; junction bases unmatched: 18. The CDR3 loop spans 16 amino acids. Germline V gene lookup returns CDR1 SEHNR and CDR2 FQNEAQ (reference sequence). CDR3 in amino acids: CATNRGSQGAYTEAFF. CDR3 nucleotide sequence: TGTGCCACCAACCGGGGGTCTCAGGGGGCGTATACTGAAGCTTTCTTT. Full variable domain (remainder filled in from reference TRBV7-9 and TRBJ1-1): DTGVSQNPRHKITKRGQNVTFRCDPISEHNRLYWYRQTLGQGPEFLTYFQNEAQLEKSRLLSDRFSAERPKGSFSTLEIQRTEQGDSAMYLCATNRGSQGAYTEAFFGQGTRLTVV.

This rearrangement joins TRBV11-2 to TRBJ2-7; D remains unclear. The V end was cut by 0 bases, the J end by 2 bases, with 8 bases between. This CDR3 comprises 14 residues. Germline CDR1 and CDR2: SGHAT and FQNNGV. The CDR3 region has the DNA TGTGCCAGCAGCTTAGATTCTCAGGCCTACGAGCAGTACTTC. Its protein is CASSLDSQAYEQYF.

As concerns this clonotype: The junction differs from germline at one of its ends, possibly a read error. The chain links TRBV11-3 to TRBJ2-2, with TRBD1 as a possible D gene (5 bases). Germline V CDR1 and CDR2: SGHNT, YENEEA. This CDR3 comprises 14 residues. CDR3 coding DNA: TGTGCCAGCAGCGTAGACAGACCCACCGGGGAGCTGTTTTTT. As protein: CASSVDRPTGELFF.

A remark on this clonotype: The germline gene is not matched at one end of the junction; a read error may be the cause. The rearrangement joins TRBV29-1 to TRBJ2-7, with 9 bases that match TRBD1. Germline CDR1 is SQVTM and CDR2 is ANQGSEA. The CDR3 spans 14 residues. In nucleotides, the CDR3 is TGCAGCATTGAAAGAACAGGGGGCCGTTACGAGCAGTACTTC. Its protein is CSIERTGGRYEQYF.

This clonotype was counted ten times or more. The rearrangement joins TRBV14 to TRBJ1-4, with D tentatively TRBD1 (5 bases). V dropped 1 base and J dropped 8 bases, with 8 bases sitting between them. The CDR3 is 13 amino acids. Germline CDR1 reads SGHDN; CDR2 reads FVKESK. For the CDR3, the DNA is TGTGCCAGCAGCCAAGCGGGACGCGAAAAACTGTTTTTT. It specifies CASSQAGREKLFF.

This clonotype was picked up a small number of times. The rearrangement uses TRBV9 and TRBJ2-7; no firm D call. V was trimmed by 0 bases and J by 7 bases, leaving 14 bases between them. The CDR3 has 14 amino acids. Germline V gene data show CDR1 as SGDLS and CDR2 as YYNGEE. CDR3 sequence: CASSVAGSLGEQYF. CDR3 DNA: TGTGCCAGCAGCGTAGCTGGGTCACTCGGGGAGCAGTACTTC.

This clonotype occurred many times. This rearrangement joins TRBV20-1 to TRBJ2-1, with 10 bases fitting TRBD2. Looked up from germline, CDR1 is DFQATT and CDR2 is SNEGSKA (reference sequence). With V trimmed by 0 bases and J by 2 bases, 16 bases remained unmatched. This CDR3 spans 20 amino acids. CDR3 sequence reads: CSARDVVGPSGGTAYNEQFF. The CDR3 DNA is TGCAGTGCTAGAGATGTAGTAGGGCCTAGCGGGGGCACGGCCTACAATGAGCAGTTCTTC.

This clonotype was seen many times. The chain is built from TRBV5-6 and TRBJ2-1; TRBD1 or TRBD2 may be the D gene (6 bases each). Per germline, CDR1 SGHDT and CDR2 YYEEEE. Trimming cost V 6 bases and J 4 bases, with 20 bases left between them. The length of the CDR3 is 16 residues. CDR3 loop: CASNTQGSGYYNEQFF. As DNA, the CDR3 is TGTGCCAGCAACACACAGGGTAGCGGTTATTACAATGAGCAGTTCTTC.

This clonotype was counted a few times. The J gene is TRBJ2-5, the V gene TRBV11-3, with a weak D call TRBD1 (6 bases). With 3 bases removed from V and 4 bases from J, the gap between germline ends came to 12 bases. This CDR3 contains 14 residues. Germline-derived CDR1 and CDR2 are SGHNT and YENEEA. The DNA of the CDR3 is TGTGCCAGCAGCTTTAGTCAGGGGCCAGAGACCCAGTACTTC. Its protein product is CASSFSQGPETQYF. Filled out from reference TRBV11-3 and TRBJ2-5, the complete variable domain reads EAGVVQSPRYKIIEKKQPVAFWCNPISGHNTLYWYLQNLGQGPELLIRYENEEAVDDSQLPKDRFSAERLKGVDSTLKIQPAELGDSAVYLCASSFSQGPETQYFGPGTRLLVL.

About this clonotype itself: One junction end does not reproduce the germline sequence, and a read error may be involved. The gene calls are TRBV7-2 and TRBJ1-5; no firm D call. The CDR3 contains 15 residues. From germline, CDR1 is SGHTA and CDR2 FQGNSA. CDR3 sequence: CASSLGGNSNQPRHF. The CDR3 DNA reads TGTGCCAGCAGCTTAGGAGGGAATAGCAATCAGCCCCGGCATTTT.

This clonotype showed up many times. The V call is TRBV28, the J call TRBJ2-1, with D perhaps matching TRBD2 (6 bases). The germline V gene has CDR1 MDHEN and CDR2 SYDVKM. V lost 2 bases and J lost 8, with 13 bases in between. The CDR3 totals 14 residues. CDR3 residues: CASSLPTSTYEQFF. CDR3 sequence (DNA): TGTGCCAGCAGTTTACCTACTAGCACCTATGAGCAGTTCTTC.

This clonotype was seen many times. As DNA, the CDR3 is TGTGCCAGCACCGAAGGAGACAGGGCGGACCAGCCCCAGCATTTT. Amino acid sequence: CASTEGDRADQPQHF. The genes are TRBV2 and TRBJ1-5; 7 nucleotides match TRBD1. J gave up 7 bases and V 7 bases, and 13 bases lay outside the gene matches. From germline, CDR1 is SNHLY and CDR2 FYNNEI. CDR3 length: 15 residues.

In its sample, this clonotype was seen many times. The chain links TRBV27 to TRBJ1-5, with TRBD1 matching 8 bases. The CDR3 is 13 amino acids. V shed 8 bases, J shed 4 bases, and the junction held 4 bases outside the gene matches. Per the germline V gene, CDR1 is MNHEY and CDR2 is SMNVEV (reference sequence). CDR3 nucleotide sequence: TGTGCCAGCCGACAGGGGATTAATCAGCCCCAGCATTTT. Translating gives CASRQGINQPQHF.

This clonotype has more than one count but fewer than ten. The chain combines TRBV20-1 with TRBJ2-7, with TRBD1 matching 11 bases. This CDR3 has 14 amino acids. The J segment lost 3 bases and the V segment lost 4 bases, leaving 5 bases of the junction unmatched. Germline CDR1 reads DFQATT; CDR2 reads SNEGSKA (reference sequence). In DNA, the CDR3 is TGCAGTGCTACCCGGGACAGGGGGGTCTACGAGCAGTACTTC. Amino acid sequence: CSATRDRGVYEQYF.

A single count supports this clonotype. Since a much larger clone is just one base distant, this may be a read error. The V gene is TRBV9, the J gene TRBJ1-2; D not certain. The CDR3 is 12 residues long. The germline V gene has CDR1 SGDLS and CDR2 YYNGEE. The CDR3 coding sequence is TGTGCCAGCAGCGTTGTTGAGAGCGGCTGCACCTTC. The encoded protein is CASSVVESGCTF. Based on the CDR3 plus reference TRBV9 and TRBJ1-2, the full variable domain is DSGVTQTPKHLITATGQRVTLRCSPRSGDLSVYWYQQSLDQGLQFLIQYYNGEERAKGNILERFSAQQFPDLHSELNLSSLELGDSALYFCASSVVESGCTFGSGTRLTVV.

This clonotype was seen more than once but under ten times. The genes are TRBV5-8 and TRBJ2-7; TRBD2 aligns across 13 bases. The V gene end was trimmed by 3 bases and the J gene end by 5 bases; junction bases not matched to a gene: 2. Germline V gene data show CDR1 as SGHTS and CDR2 as YDEGEE. The CDR3 is made up of 14 amino acids. The CDR3 sequence is CASSWGTSGNEQYF. CDR3 nucleotide sequence: TGTGCCAGCAGCTGGGGGACTAGCGGGAACGAGCAGTACTTC. Combining the CDR3 with reference TRBV5-8 and TRBJ2-7 gives the whole variable domain EAGVTQSPTHLIKTRGQQATLRCSPISGHTSVYWYQQALGLGLQFLLWYDEGEERNRGNFPPRFSGRQFPNYSSELNVNALELEDSALYLCASSWGTSGNEQYFGPGTRLTVT.